The 6 T cell receptor beta chains in this list originate from one sample, sequenced in a study of a mutant IDH1 vaccine in newly diagnosed glioma. This sample's time point: week 5, during vaccination. Every vaccination contained 300 ug of the mutant IDH1 20-mer peptide and was paired with topical imiquimod. Their specific antigens are unknown. Sequenced by immunoSEQ multiplex PCR; TCRdb stores in-frame clones only, minus some. The sample carries tens of thousands of clones, over 75% recorded once. Source: PBMCs, taken from a glioma patient whose treatment included an IDH1 peptide vaccine. The receptor source for this set is a woman in her 50s with glioma.

This chain links TRBV15 with TRBJ2-5; D unclear. The CDR3 totals 14 residues. Germline CDR1 reads LNHNV; CDR2 reads YYDKDF (reference sequence). Trimming took 0 bases from V and 5 from J, leaving 10 bases between them. The CDR3 nucleotides read TGTGCCACCAGCAGAGATCGAGCCCGGGAGACCCAGTACTTC. This sequence encodes CATSRDRARETQYF.

This chain joins TRBV7-9 and TRBJ2-5; D not certain. V was pared by 3 bases and J by 5 bases, with 7 bases between. Germline CDR1 SEHNR, CDR2 FQNEAQ (reference sequence). The CDR3 sequence is 12 residues long. The CDR3: CASSFWLETQYF. The CDR3, as DNA: TGTGCCAGCAGCTTCTGGTTGGAGACCCAGTACTTC.

The chain's CDR3 is CASSEGPPRPGGELFF. Written as DNA, the CDR3 is TGTGCCAGCAGCGAGGGCCCACCGAGACCAGGCGGGGAGCTGTTTTTT. The genes are TRBV9 and TRBJ2-2; no definite D call. The V gene's germline CDR1 is SGDLS and CDR2 YYNGEE. V lost 3 bases and J 7 bases, leaving 19 bases between the germline ends. The CDR3 has 16 amino acids.

J is TRBJ2-5 and V is TRBV5-1; 14 nucleotides agree with TRBD2. The end of the DNA is better explained by TRBJ2-7, so the J call may be wrong. The CDR3 sequence is 16 residues long. Germline-derived CDR1 and CDR2 are SGHRS and YFSETQ. CDR3 bases: TGCGCCAGCAGCGCCGGGACTAGCGGGAGCGTCTACGAGCAGTACTTC. Translated, it gives CASSAGTSGSVYEQYF.

The table lists this clone with a few counts. J is TRBJ1-1 and V is TRBV6-5; TRBD1 might be the D (6 bases). This CDR3 has 12 amino acids. V lost 7 bases, J lost 4 bases, and 10 bases lay in between. The germline CDR1 and CDR2 sequences are MNHEY and SVGAGI. CDR3 sequence (DNA): TGTGCCAGCACATCACAGGGCACTGAAGCTTTCTTT. Translation: CASTSQGTEAFF.

V usage is TRBV14 and J usage is TRBJ2-5; possibly TRBD1 for D (6 bases). V was shortened by 4 bases and J by 1 base, with 16 bases between the two germline ends. The germline V gene encodes CDR1 SGHDN and CDR2 FVKESK. CDR3 length: 16 amino acids. The CDR3 DNA follows: TGTGCCAGCAGCCTCTTCGGCAGGGGCCTCCAAGAGACCCAGTACTTC. It translates to CASSLFGRGLQETQYF.